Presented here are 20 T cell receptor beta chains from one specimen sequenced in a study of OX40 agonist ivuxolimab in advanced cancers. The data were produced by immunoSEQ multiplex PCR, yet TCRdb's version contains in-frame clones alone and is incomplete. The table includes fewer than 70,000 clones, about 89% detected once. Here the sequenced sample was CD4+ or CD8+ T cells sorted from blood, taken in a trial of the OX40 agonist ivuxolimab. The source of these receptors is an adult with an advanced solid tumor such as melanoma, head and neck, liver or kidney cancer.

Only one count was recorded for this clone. The CDR3 loop reads CASSISDVWGTEAFF. CDR3 nucleotide sequence: TGTGCCAGTAGTATTAGTGACGTCTGGGGGACTGAAGCTTTCTTT. J is TRBJ1-1 and V is TRBV19, with D possibly matching TRBD1 (5 bases). V lost 3 bases and J 5 bases, leaving 16 bases between the germline ends. CDR3 length: 15 amino acids. From germline, CDR1 is LNHDA and CDR2 SQIVND (reference sequence).

The CDR3 DNA reads TGTGCCAGCAGCTCCGACATGGTTGGAAACACCATATATTTT. Its translation is CASSSDMVGNTIYF. The J gene is TRBJ1-3, the V gene TRBV11-1; D is unclear. The CDR3 is made up of 14 amino acids. From germline, CDR1 is SGHAT and CDR2 FQDESV (reference sequence). Trimming took 4 bases from V and 3 from J, leaving 10 bases between them.

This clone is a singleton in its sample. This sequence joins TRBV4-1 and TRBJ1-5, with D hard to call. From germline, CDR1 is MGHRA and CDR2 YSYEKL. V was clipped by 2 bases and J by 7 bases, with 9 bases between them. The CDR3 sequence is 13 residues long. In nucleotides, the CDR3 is TGCGCCAGCAGCCAAACGGGGATACAGCCCCAGCATTTT. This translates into CASSQTGIQPQHF.

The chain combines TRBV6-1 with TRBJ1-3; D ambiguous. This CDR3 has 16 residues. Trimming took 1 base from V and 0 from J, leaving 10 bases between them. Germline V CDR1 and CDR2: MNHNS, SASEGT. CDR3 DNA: TGTGCCAGCAGTGAAGGGCCACAGAGCTCTGGAAACACCATATATTTT. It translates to CASSEGPQSSGNTIYF.

CDR3 sequence reads: CASSVGQGATDTQYF. The CDR3 nucleotides are TGTGCCAGCAGCGTAGGTCAGGGGGCCACAGATACGCAGTATTTT. The V call is TRBV9, the J call TRBJ2-3; TRBD1 matches 8 bases. The V gene's germline CDR1 is SGDLS and CDR2 YYNGEE. J gave up 2 bases and V 0 bases, and 2 bases lay outside the gene matches. This CDR3 contains 15 residues.

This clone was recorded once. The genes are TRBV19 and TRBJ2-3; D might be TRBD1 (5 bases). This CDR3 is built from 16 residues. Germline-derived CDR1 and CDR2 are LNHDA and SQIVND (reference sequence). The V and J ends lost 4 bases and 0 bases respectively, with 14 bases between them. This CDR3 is CASSSLRAGSTDTQYF. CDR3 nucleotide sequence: TGTGCCAGTAGTAGCCTAAGGGCAGGGAGCACAGATACGCAGTATTTT. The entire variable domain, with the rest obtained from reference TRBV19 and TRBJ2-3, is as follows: DGGITQSPKYLFRKEGQNVTLSCEQNLNHDAMYWYRQDPGQGLRLIYYSQIVNDFQKGDIAEGYSVSREKKESFPLTVTSAQKNPTAFYLCASSSLRAGSTDTQYFGPGTRLTVL.

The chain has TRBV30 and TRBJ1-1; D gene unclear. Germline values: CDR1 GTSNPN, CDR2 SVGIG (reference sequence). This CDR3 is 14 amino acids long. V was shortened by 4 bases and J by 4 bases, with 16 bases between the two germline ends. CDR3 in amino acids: CAWKHPPGSTEAFF. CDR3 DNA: TGTGCCTGGAAGCATCCTCCGGGTAGCACTGAAGCTTTCTTT.

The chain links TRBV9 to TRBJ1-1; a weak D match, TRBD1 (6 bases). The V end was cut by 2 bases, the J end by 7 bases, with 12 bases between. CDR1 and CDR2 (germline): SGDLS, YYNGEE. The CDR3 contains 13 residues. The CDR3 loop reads CASSVLETGEAFF. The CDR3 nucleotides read TGTGCCAGCAGCGTTCTCGAGACAGGTGAAGCTTTCTTT. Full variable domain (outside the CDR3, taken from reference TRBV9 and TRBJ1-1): DSGVTQTPKHLITATGQRVTLRCSPRSGDLSVYWYQQSLDQGLQFLIQYYNGEERAKGNILERFSAQQFPDLHSELNLSSLELGDSALYFCASSVLETGEAFFGQGTRLTVV.

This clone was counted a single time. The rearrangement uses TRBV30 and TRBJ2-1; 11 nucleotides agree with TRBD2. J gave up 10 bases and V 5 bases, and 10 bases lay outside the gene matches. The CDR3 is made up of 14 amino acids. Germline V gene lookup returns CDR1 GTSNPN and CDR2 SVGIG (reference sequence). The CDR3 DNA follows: TGTGCCTGGGTGAAACTAGCGGGGGAGCGGGAGCAGTTCTTC. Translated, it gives CAWVKLAGEREQFF. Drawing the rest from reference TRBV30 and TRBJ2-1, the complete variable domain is SQTIHQWPATLVQPVGSPLSLECTVEGTSNPNLYWYRQAAGRGLQLLFYSVGIGQISSEVPQNLSASRPQDRQFILSSKKLLLSDSGFYLCAWVKLAGEREQFFGPGTRLTVL.

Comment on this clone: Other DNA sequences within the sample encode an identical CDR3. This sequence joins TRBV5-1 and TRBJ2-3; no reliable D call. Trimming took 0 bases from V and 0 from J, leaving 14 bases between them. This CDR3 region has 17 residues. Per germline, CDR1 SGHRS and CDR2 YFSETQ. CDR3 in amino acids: CASSLETATSSTDTQYF. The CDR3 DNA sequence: TGCGCCAGCAGCTTGGAAACTGCTACCTCTAGCACAGATACGCAGTATTTT.

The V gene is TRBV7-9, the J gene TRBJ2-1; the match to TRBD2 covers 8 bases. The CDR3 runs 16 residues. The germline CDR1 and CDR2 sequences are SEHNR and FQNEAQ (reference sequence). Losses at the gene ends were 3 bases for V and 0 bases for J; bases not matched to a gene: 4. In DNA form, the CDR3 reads TGTGCCAGCAGCTTGGCGGGGGGTCGCTCCTACAATGAGCAGTTCTTC. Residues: CASSLAGGRSYNEQFF.

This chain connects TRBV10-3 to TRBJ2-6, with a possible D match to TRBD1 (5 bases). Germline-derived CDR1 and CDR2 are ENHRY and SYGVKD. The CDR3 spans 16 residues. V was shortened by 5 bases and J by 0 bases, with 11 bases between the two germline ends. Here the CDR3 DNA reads TGTGCCATCAGTTCCCCGGACACCTCTGGGGCCAACGTCCTGACTTTC. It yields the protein CAISSPDTSGANVLTF.

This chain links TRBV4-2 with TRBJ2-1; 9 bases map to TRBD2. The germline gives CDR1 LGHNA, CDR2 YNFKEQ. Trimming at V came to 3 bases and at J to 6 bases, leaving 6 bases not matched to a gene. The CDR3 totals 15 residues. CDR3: CASSHEAGGLNEQFF. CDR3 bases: TGTGCCAGCAGCCATGAGGCGGGGGGGCTCAATGAGCAGTTCTTC.

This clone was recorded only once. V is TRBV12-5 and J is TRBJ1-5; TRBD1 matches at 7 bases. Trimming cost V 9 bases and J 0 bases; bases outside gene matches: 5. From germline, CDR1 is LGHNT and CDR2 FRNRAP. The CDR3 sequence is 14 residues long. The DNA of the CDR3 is TGTGCTAGCGCTAGACAGGGTAGCAATCAGCCCCAGCATTTT. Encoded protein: CASARQGSNQPQHF.

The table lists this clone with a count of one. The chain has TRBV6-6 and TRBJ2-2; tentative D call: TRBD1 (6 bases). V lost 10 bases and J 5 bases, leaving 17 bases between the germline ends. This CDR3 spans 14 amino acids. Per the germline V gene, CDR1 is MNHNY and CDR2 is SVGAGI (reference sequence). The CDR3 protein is CATLTGGGTGELFF. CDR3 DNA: TGTGCCACCCTGACAGGAGGCGGAACCGGGGAGCTGTTTTTT.

The CDR3 region is CASRQQGLRSPLHF. DNA of the CDR3: TGTGCCAGCAGACAACAGGGTCTACGATCACCCCTCCACTTT. V usage is TRBV25-1 and J usage is TRBJ1-6; perhaps TRBD1 as D (6 bases). This CDR3 contains 14 residues. Per germline, CDR1 MGHDK and CDR2 SYGVNS. V dropped 6 bases and J dropped 10 bases, with 16 bases sitting between them.

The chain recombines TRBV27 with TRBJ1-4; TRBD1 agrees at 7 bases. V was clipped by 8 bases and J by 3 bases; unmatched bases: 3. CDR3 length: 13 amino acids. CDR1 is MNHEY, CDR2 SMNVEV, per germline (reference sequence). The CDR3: CASGRGPNEKLFF. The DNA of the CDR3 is TGTGCCAGCGGGAGGGGGCCTAATGAAAAACTGTTTTTT.

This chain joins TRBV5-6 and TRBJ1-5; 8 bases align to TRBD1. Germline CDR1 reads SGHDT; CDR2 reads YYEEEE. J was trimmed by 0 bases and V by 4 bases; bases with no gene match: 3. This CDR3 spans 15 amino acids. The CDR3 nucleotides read TGTGCCAGCAGCGGACAGGGAAGTAGCAATCAGCCCCAGCATTTT. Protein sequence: CASSGQGSSNQPQHF.

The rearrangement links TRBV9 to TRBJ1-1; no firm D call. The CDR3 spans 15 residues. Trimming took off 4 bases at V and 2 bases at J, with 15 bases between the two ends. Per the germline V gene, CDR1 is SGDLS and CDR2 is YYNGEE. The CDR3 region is CASSTNPGGNTEAFF. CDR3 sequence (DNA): TGTGCCAGCAGCACTAATCCAGGAGGAAACACTGAAGCTTTCTTT.

CDR3 nucleotides: TGTGCCAGCGGGCGGGGGGGGCCGGGAGGTTCACCCCTCCACTTT. Amino acids: CASGRGGPGGSPLHF. The chain has TRBV6-6 and TRBJ1-6; D may be TRBD1 (6 bases). CDR3 length: 15 residues. Trimming took 8 bases from V and 9 from J, leaving 20 bases between them. The germline CDR1 and CDR2 sequences are MNHNY and SVGAGI (reference sequence).